This T cell receptor (beta chain) was identified during a study of T cell responses to AZD1222 COVID-19 vaccine. Study-wide points: As reported, nearly half of all spike-specific TCRs target variant regions that are unmutated.

A word on this clone: Antigen: not known.

The CDR3 consists of 13 residues. V was shortened by 9 bases and J by 2 bases, with 12 bases between the two germline ends. Germline values: CDR1 SGHTA, CDR2 FQGTGA. Clones were read by immunoSEQ multiplex PCR, and TCRdb kept only the in-frame ones, dropping some. The sample carries approximately 70,000 clones, roughly 82% recorded once. The sequencing here drew on peripheral blood, taken on day 0 of AZD1222 vaccination. This receptor was identified in an adult in good health. The chain couples TRBV7-3 to TRBJ2-3; D is uncertain. CDR3 nucleotides: TGTGCCAGTGCGACTGGGTTCACAGATACGCAGTATTTT. This encodes CASATGFTDTQYF.